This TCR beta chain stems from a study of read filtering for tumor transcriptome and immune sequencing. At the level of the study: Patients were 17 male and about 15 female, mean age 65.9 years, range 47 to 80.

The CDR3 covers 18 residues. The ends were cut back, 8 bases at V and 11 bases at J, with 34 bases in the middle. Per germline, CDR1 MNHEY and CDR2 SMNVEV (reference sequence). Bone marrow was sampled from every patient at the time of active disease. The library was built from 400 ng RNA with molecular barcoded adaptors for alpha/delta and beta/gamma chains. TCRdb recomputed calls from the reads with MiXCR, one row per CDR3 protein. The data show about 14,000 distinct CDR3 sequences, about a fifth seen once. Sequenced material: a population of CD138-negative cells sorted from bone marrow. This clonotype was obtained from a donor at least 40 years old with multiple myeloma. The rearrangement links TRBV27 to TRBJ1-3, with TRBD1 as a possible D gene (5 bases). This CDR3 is CASDHPVSSRVARHPIYF. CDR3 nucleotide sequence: TGTGCCAGCGATCACCCCGTCTCGTCCAGGGTCGCACGGCATCCCATATATTTT.